This T cell receptor beta chain is from a study of shared clonotypes between healthy human individuals. The germline gives CDR1 PRHDT, CDR2 FYEKMQ (reference sequence). The CDR3 has 15 amino acids. The ends were cut back, 5 bases at V and 0 bases at J, with 13 bases in the middle. Study results and caveats: The study's rarefaction showed incomplete sorted-subset sequencing despite large depth. Sequencing depth was expected to affect clonotype sharing among donors.

Points on this clone: Its antigen remains unknown.

On sorted subsets, replicate PCRs used 150 to 250 ng DNA, or 31,000 or so T cell genomes. TCRdb's table, derived via immunoSEQ multiplex PCR, lists solely in-frame clones and lacks some. This table has fewer than 1.6 million clones, just under 99% appearing once. In the CD4+ fraction, cells were divided into CD45RA+ naive and CD45RA-negative memory subsets. The receptor was isolated from a man in his thirties or forties in good health. The chain is built from TRBV13 and TRBJ1-1, with D unclear. The specimen sequenced was naive CD4+ T cells sorted from blood. The sample's subset: CD45RA+ positively selected. The CDR3 coding sequence is TGTGCCAGCAGCCCAGGAGGGAGTATGAACACTGAAGCTTTCTTT. Its translation: CASSPGGSMNTEAFF.